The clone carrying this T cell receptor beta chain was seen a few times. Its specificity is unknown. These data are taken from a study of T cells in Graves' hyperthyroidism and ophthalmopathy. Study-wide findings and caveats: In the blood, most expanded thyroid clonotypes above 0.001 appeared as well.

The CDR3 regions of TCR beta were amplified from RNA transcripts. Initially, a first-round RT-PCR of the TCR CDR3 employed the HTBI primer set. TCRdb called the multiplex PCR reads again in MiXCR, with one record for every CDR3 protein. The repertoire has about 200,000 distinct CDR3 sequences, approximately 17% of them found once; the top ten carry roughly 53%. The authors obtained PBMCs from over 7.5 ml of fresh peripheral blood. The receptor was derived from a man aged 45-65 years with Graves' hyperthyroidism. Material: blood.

The CDR3 is CASSQDGGITEAFF. The CDR3, as DNA: TGCGCCAGCAGCCAAGATGGAGGGATCACTGAAGCTTTCTTT. This sequence joins TRBV4-1 and TRBJ1-1, with no clear D. V gave up 0 bases and J gave up 4 bases, with 9 bases separating them. Germline V CDR1 and CDR2: MGHRA, YSYEKL. The CDR3 covers 14 residues.